This TCR beta chain stems from a study of Ad26.COV2.S vaccination and SARS-CoV-2 variants. Study-level information: Donor participated within the Ad26.COV2.S arm of the COV1001 trial.

Treatment specified: roughly 19 received Ad26.COV2.S at low or high dose, single or two shots; about 5 received placebo; per-sample allocation not given. Sampling was done on day 63 after the first vaccine or placebo injection. Repertoires were generated with immunoSEQ multiplex PCR, while TCRdb's copy carries only in-frame clones and drops some. The table includes 400,000 to 450,000 clones, around 90% detected once. Germline CDR1 is MNHEY and CDR2 is SVGAGI. The junction had 5 bases not matched to a gene; V was cut back by 0 bases and J by 2 bases. CDR3 size: 16 residues. Sample: peripheral blood, taken in a trial of Ad26.COV2.S vaccine versus placebo. The TCR comes from a person aged 18-65 years who received the Ad26.COV2.S COVID-19 vaccine or a placebo. The chain recombines TRBV6-5 with TRBJ2-7; 9 bases fit TRBD1. This CDR3 reads CASSYSPGQGTYEQYF. The CDR3 coding sequence is TGTGCCAGCAGTTACTCGCCGGGACAGGGAACCTACGAGCAGTACTTC.